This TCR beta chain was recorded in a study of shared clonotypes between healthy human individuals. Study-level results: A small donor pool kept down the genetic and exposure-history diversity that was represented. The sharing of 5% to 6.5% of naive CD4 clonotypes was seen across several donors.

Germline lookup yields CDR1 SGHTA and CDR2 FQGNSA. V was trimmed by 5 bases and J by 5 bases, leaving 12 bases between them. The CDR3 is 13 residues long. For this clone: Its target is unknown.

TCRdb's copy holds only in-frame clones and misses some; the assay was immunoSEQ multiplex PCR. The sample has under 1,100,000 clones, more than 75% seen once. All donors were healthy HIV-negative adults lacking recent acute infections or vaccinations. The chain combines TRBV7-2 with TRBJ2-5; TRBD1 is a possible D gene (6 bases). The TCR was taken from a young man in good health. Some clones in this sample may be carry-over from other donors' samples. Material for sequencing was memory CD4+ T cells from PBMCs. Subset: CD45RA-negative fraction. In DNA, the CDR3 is TGTGCCAGCAGCCCCGGGACATATGAGACCCAGTACTTC. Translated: CASSPGTYETQYF. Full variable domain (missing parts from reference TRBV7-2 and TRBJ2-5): GAGVSQSPSNKVTEKGKDVELRCDPISGHTALYWYRQSLGQGLEFLIYFQGNSAPDKSGLPSDRFSAERTGGSVSTLTIQRTQQEDSAVYLCASSPGTYETQYFGPGTRLLVL.